Listed below are T cell receptor beta chains from one sample, sequenced in a study of CD8 T cells in ankylosing spondylitis. MiXCR, applied by TCRdb to the 5' RACE reads, yields one record per CDR3 protein. Here the sample spans roughly 400,000 distinct CDR3 sequences, approximately 20% being singletons. The sequencing sample was made of blood, either unsorted or a sorted T cell fraction (not recorded which). These receptors originate from a male donor with ankylosing spondylitis. Both conserved end residues are part of each CDR3. D genes are given only for firm matches. Only part of the rows carry a size: once, few, many, or a class if the clone is expanded.

CDR3aa,CDR3nt,len,j_gene,d_gene,v_gene,abundance
CASSLTGWNTEAFF,TGCGCCAGCAGCTTGACAGGGTGGAACACTGAAGCTTTCTTT,14,TRBJ1-1,.,TRBV5-1,few
CASSPDRDIQPQHF,TGTGCCAGCAGCCCCGACAGGGACATTCAGCCCCAGCATTTT,14,TRBJ1-5,TRBD1,TRBV7-2,few
CASSQNPQGLAFF,TGTGCCAGCAGCCAAAACCCTCAGGGGTTGGCTTTCTTT,13,TRBJ1-1,.,TRBV7-2,once
CASSVGLANGYEQYF,TGTGCCAGCAGCGTCGGACTAGCGAACGGCTACGAGCAGTACTTC,15,TRBJ2-7,TRBD2,TRBV3-1,.
CASSLDSSGMETQYF,TGTGCCAGCAGCTTAGATTCATCCGGGATGGAGACCCAGTACTTC,15,TRBJ2-5,.,TRBV7-2,.
CASSKAEGRGNTIYF,TGTGCCAGCAGCAAAGCGGAAGGTCGGGGAAACACCATATATTTT,15,TRBJ1-3,.,TRBV21-1,few
CASSVEQNNQPQHF,TGTGCCAGCAGCGTAGAACAGAACAATCAGCCCCAGCATTTT,14,TRBJ1-5,.,TRBV9,.
CASSVLEGTEAFF,TGTGCCAGCAGCGTACTGGAGGGAACTGAAGCTTTCTTT,13,TRBJ1-1,.,TRBV7-9,.
CASSFSFEIISNQPQHF,TGTGCCAGCAGCTTCTCCTTTGAGATCATTAGCAATCAGCCCCAGCATTTT,17,TRBJ1-5,.,TRBV7-8,few
CASSLRSPAGELFF,TGTGCCAGCAGCTTAAGGAGTCCAGCCGGGGAGCTGTTTTTT,14,TRBJ2-2,.,TRBV7-3,.
CASKDGLALRTDTQYF,TGTGCCAGCAAGGACGGGCTAGCTCTCCGCACAGATACGCAGTATTTT,16,TRBJ2-3,.,TRBV6-2/TRBV6-3,few
CASSEAIWTPLHF,TGTGCCAGCAGTGAGGCTATCTGGACGCCCCTCCACTTT,13,TRBJ1-6,.,TRBV6-1,few
CASSSRVADTDTQYF,TGTGCCAGCAGTTCCCGGGTAGCGGACACAGATACGCAGTATTTT,15,TRBJ2-3,.,TRBV12-3/TRBV12-4,many
CASSEPRAGNTIYF,TGTGCCAGCAGCGAACCCAGGGCTGGAAACACCATATATTTT,14,TRBJ1-3,.,TRBV2,.
CASSPTGMETYEQYF,TGTGCCAGCAGCCCGACAGGGATGGAGACCTACGAGCAGTACTTC,15,TRBJ2-7,TRBD1,TRBV9,many
CASSVGGDSSTDTQYF,TGCGCCAGCAGCGTTGGAGGGGACAGCTCCACAGATACGCAGTATTTT,16,TRBJ2-3,.,TRBV5-1,many
CASSQTWYEQYF,TGTGCCAGCAGCCAGACGTGGTACGAGCAGTACTTC,12,TRBJ2-7,.,TRBV3-1,.
CAISESMGRTTNEKLFF,TGTGCCATCAGTGAGTCGATGGGGAGGACAACTAATGAAAAACTGTTTTTT,17,TRBJ1-4,.,TRBV10-3,.
CSARDPLKGGTDTQYF,TGCAGTGCTAGAGATCCGTTAAAGGGAGGCACAGATACGCAGTATTTT,16,TRBJ2-3,.,TRBV20-1,many
CASRSTFPGSQYF,TGTGCCAGCAGGTCGACTTTTCCGGGGTCGCAGTATTTT,13,TRBJ2-3,.,TRBV6-1,once
CASSQEDRVSGYTF,TGCGCCAGCAGCCAAGAGGACAGGGTCTCTGGCTACACCTTC,14,TRBJ1-2,TRBD1,TRBV4-3,few
CSVEDQKEREQFF,TGCAGCGTTGAAGATCAAAAGGAGCGGGAGCAGTTCTTC,13,TRBJ2-1,.,TRBV29-1,few
CASSLSGQGATGELFF,TGTGCCAGCAGCTTATCAGGACAGGGGGCTACCGGGGAGCTGTTTTTT,16,TRBJ2-2,TRBD1,TRBV7-6,once
CASRRDRAPFFGYTF,TGTGCCAGCAGACGGGACAGGGCGCCATTTTTTGGCTACACCTTC,15,TRBJ1-2,.,TRBV21-1,.
CASSQGGGRWETQYF,TGTGCCAGCAGCCAAGGCGGGGGGCGCTGGGAGACCCAGTACTTC,15,TRBJ2-5,TRBD2,TRBV14,.
CASSLAMEGPREQYF,TGTGCCAGCAGCTTAGCAATGGAGGGTCCGAGAGAGCAGTACTTC,15,TRBJ2-7,.,TRBV7-2,few
CASSSRADTEAFF,TGTGCCAGCAGCTCGCGCGCGGACACTGAAGCTTTCTTT,13,TRBJ1-1,.,TRBV11-3,.
CASSYLPGLAGGINTGELFF,TGCGCCAGCAGCTATCTTCCGGGACTAGCGGGAGGGATCAACACCGGGGAGCTGTTTTTT,20,TRBJ2-2,TRBD2,TRBV5-1,.
CASSLTVQGQYF,TGTGCCAGCAGTTTAACGGTTCAAGGGCAGTACTTC,12,TRBJ2-7,.,TRBV28,.
CASSQTGRLDGYTF,TGTGCCAGCAGCCAGACGGGCCGCTTAGACGGCTACACCTTC,14,TRBJ1-2,.,TRBV9,few
CASSGGGRASDTQYF,TGTGCCAGCAGCGGAGGCGGGAGGGCCTCAGATACGCAGTATTTT,15,TRBJ2-3,TRBD2,TRBV9,.
CASKVRQTNYGYTF,TGTGCCAGCAAGGTCCGGCAAACTAACTATGGCTACACCTTC,14,TRBJ1-2,.,TRBV6-2/TRBV6-3,few
CASSPDRGPPSNYGYTF,TGTGCCAGTAGTCCCGACAGGGGGCCTCCGTCTAACTATGGCTACACCTTC,17,TRBJ1-2,TRBD1,TRBV19,.
CASSLGGTGNTIYF,TGTGCCAGCAGCTTGGGGGGTACTGGAAACACCATATATTTT,14,TRBJ1-3,.,TRBV12-3/TRBV12-4,many
CASSVGGLAQTQYF,TGTGCCAGCAGCGTAGGGGGTCTAGCGCAGACCCAGTACTTC,14,TRBJ2-5,.,TRBV9,once
CASSQEVGPQHF,TGTGCCAGCAGCCAAGAGGTAGGGCCCCAGCATTTT,12,TRBJ1-5,.,TRBV4-2,few
CASSLKGQDYTDTQYF,TGCGCCAGCAGCTTGAAGGGCCAGGACTACACAGATACGCAGTATTTT,16,TRBJ2-3,.,TRBV5-1,.
CATSDSSRGDQPQHF,TGTGCCACCAGTGATTCGAGCAGAGGGGATCAGCCCCAGCATTTT,15,TRBJ1-5,.,TRBV24-1,.
CASIRSSGLPATQYF,TGTGCCAGCATACGGTCTAGCGGTCTTCCGGCTACGCAGTATTTT,15,TRBJ2-3,TRBD2,TRBV6-2/TRBV6-3,few
CASSLNRGEYQPQHF,TGTGCCAGCAGTTTAAACAGGGGGGAATATCAGCCCCAGCATTTT,15,TRBJ1-5,TRBD1,TRBV12-3/TRBV12-4,.
CASSTDLYYGYTF,TGTGCCAGCAGTACTGACCTCTACTATGGCTACACCTTC,13,TRBJ1-2,.,TRBV6-2/TRBV6-3,.
CSASQGETQYF,TGCAGTGCCTCTCAGGGGGAGACCCAGTACTTC,11,TRBJ2-5,.,TRBV20-1,.
CAISESLREALSGANVLTF,TGTGCCATCAGTGAGTCTTTGCGGGAGGCCCTCTCTGGGGCCAACGTCCTGACTTTC,19,TRBJ2-6,TRBD2,TRBV10-3,few
CASSDWDRSNTGELFF,TGCGCCAGCAGCGATTGGGACAGGTCGAACACCGGGGAGCTGTTTTTT,16,TRBJ2-2,TRBD1,TRBV5-1,.
CASSLARQSSYNSPLHF,TGCGCCAGCAGCTTGGCCCGGCAGAGCTCCTATAATTCACCCCTCCACTTT,17,TRBJ1-6,.,TRBV5-1,.
CASSESRGYEQYF,TGCGCCAGCAGTGAGTCCCGGGGCTACGAGCAGTACTTC,13,TRBJ2-7,.,TRBV10-2,few
CAIRQTGQTYEQYF,TGTGCCATCAGACAGACAGGGCAAACCTACGAGCAGTACTTC,14,TRBJ2-7,TRBD1,TRBV10-3,.
CASTPGNLEPQHF,TGTGCCAGCACCCCCGGCAACCTGGAGCCCCAGCATTTT,13,TRBJ1-5,.,TRBV12-3/TRBV12-4,.
CASSLALPAASTDTQYF,TGTGCCAGCAGCTTAGCCCTACCAGCAGCGAGCACAGATACGCAGTATTTT,17,TRBJ2-3,.,TRBV7-9,few
CASSSQSSTDTQYF,TGCGCCAGCAGCTCGCAGTCAAGCACAGATACGCAGTATTTT,14,TRBJ2-3,.,TRBV5-1,few
CASSLAQGIGAPELFF,TGTGCCAGCAGTTTAGCTCAGGGGATCGGGGCACCGGAACTGTTTTTT,16,TRBJ1-4,.,TRBV28,.
CASSVRGESSYEQYF,TGCGCCAGCAGCGTGAGGGGGGAGAGCTCCTACGAGCAGTACTTC,15,TRBJ2-7,.,TRBV5-1,.
CASSLFRGYEQYF,TGTGCCAGCAGCTTATTCCGGGGCTACGAGCAGTACTTC,13,TRBJ2-7,.,TRBV13,few
CASSYSRGSGYTF,TGTGCCAGCAGTTACTCGAGAGGTTCTGGCTACACCTTC,13,TRBJ1-2,.,TRBV6-5,.
CASSLRGRMDTQYF,TGTGCCAGCAGCTTGAGAGGGAGAATGGATACGCAGTATTTT,14,TRBJ2-3,.,TRBV7-3,once